This T cell receptor (beta chain) was obtained from a study of post-analysis software for immune sequencing data. Whole-study findings and limits: Batch-matched samples strongly co-clustered by F measure. A significant reduction in normalized Chao1 diversity was observed in multiple sclerosis patients versus controls. Four or five TRBV segments (TRBV5-6, TRBV5-1 and TRBV20-1 among them) occurred more frequently in patients than in controls.

This CDR3 is built from 15 residues. The germline CDR1 and CDR2 sequences are LNHNV and YYDKDF (reference sequence). J gave up 0 bases and V 2 bases, and 3 bases lay outside the gene matches. Each TCR beta cDNA library carried unique molecular identifiers. cDNA molecules numbering 400,000 to 550,000 came from roughly 1 to 10 million T cells. A single record per CDR3 protein comes from TCRdb applying MiXCR to the PCR reads. The sample consists of under 900,000 distinct CDR3 sequences, approximately 50% of them appearing once. This clonotype was found once. The antigen is undetermined. This chain connects TRBV15 to TRBJ2-7, with TRBD2 matching 8 bases. The sequenced sample was blood. The source is a girl aged 5 to 17 with multiple sclerosis. Written as DNA, the CDR3 is TGTGCCACCAGCAGAAGCGGGGGTCACTCCTACGAGCAGTACTTC. Protein product: CATSRSGGHSYEQYF.